This paragraph reports one TCR beta chain. Its specificity is not known. The method was immunoSEQ multiplex PCR; TCRdb's version includes in-frame clones alone and lacks a portion of them. Here the sample spans tens of thousands of clones, approximately 80% being singletons. Time point noted: blood 4 weeks post-SBRT, at nephrectomy. Treatment in this sample: 15 Gy SBRT to primary tumor, nephrectomy 4 weeks later. The data were obtained in a study of radiation and T cells in renal cell carcinoma. Study results and caveats: From baseline, blood top tumor clonotypes peaked at 2 weeks post-radiation.

This CDR3 has 10 residues. The V gene's germline CDR1 is SQVTM and CDR2 ANQGSEA. V lost 2 bases and J 9 bases, leaving 5 bases between the germline ends. The sequencing here drew on blood, taken from a patient whose treatment included radiotherapy and nephrectomy. This sequence joins TRBV29-1 and TRBJ2-1, with D uncertain. The source is a man aged 50 to 59 with renal cell carcinoma. CDR3 sequence: CSVERAEQFF. CDR3 nucleotides: TGCAGCGTTGAAAGGGCTGAGCAGTTCTTC.